The clone carrying this TCR beta chain was found many times. The data were taken from a study of T-cell reconstitution after alpha-beta-depleted transplantation in children. Unique molecular identifiers featured in how the TCRbeta library was prepared. A single record per CDR3 protein comes from TCRdb applying MiXCR to the PCR reads. The data show 200,000 to 300,000 distinct CDR3 sequences, with more than 10% seen just once and roughly 2.6% held by the top ten. This clonotype was sampled from a human donor who donated a stem cell graft to a child with acute lymphoblastic leukemia. The sequenced sample was PBMCs from the stem cell graft donor, obtained from the stem cell graft.

The CDR3 DNA is TGTGCCAGCAGCTTAGGGTCCAGGCCGGCGTCCCAGTACTTC. It translates to CASSLGSRPASQYF. The chain joins TRBV7-9 to TRBJ2-5, with D unclear. The CDR3 contains 14 residues. Per germline, CDR1 SEHNR and CDR2 FQNEAQ (reference sequence). The V gene lost 1 base and the J gene lost 9 bases, with 15 bases spanning the gap. The full variable domain, completed using reference TRBV7-9 and TRBJ2-5, is DTGVSQNPRHKITKRGQNVTFRCDPISEHNRLYWYRQTLGQGPEFLTYFQNEAQLEKSRLLSDRFSAERPKGSFSTLEIQRTEQGDSAMYLCASSLGSRPASQYFGPGTRLLVL.